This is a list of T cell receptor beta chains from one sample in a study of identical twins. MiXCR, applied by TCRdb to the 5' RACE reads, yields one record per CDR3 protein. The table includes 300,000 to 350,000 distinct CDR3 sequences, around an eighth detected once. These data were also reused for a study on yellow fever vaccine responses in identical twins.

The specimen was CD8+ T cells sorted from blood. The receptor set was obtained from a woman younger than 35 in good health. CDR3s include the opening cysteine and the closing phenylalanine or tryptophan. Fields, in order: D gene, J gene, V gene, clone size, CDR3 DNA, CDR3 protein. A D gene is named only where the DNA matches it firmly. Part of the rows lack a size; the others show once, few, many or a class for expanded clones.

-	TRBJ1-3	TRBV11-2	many	TGTGCCAGCAGCCTTGGACGGGGCTCTGGAAACACCATATATTTT	CASSLGRGSGNTIYF
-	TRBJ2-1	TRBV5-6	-	TGTGCCAGCAGCCCTTATATGGGACCCTCCTACAATGAGCAGTTCTTC	CASSPYMGPSYNEQFF
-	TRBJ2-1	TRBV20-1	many	TGCAGTGCTAGAGACCCCTACCGGGAGAGCTACAATGAGCAGTTCTTC	CSARDPYRESYNEQFF
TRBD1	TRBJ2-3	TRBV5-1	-	TGCGCCAGCAGCTTATCAGGGGGCGGCGCAGATACGCAGTATTTT	CASSLSGGGADTQYF
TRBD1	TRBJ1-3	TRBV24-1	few	TGTGCCACCAGTGATGACCGGACAGGGGATGGAAACACCATATATTTT	CATSDDRTGDGNTIYF
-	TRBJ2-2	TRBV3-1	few	TGTGCCAGCAGCCACCTCTTAGACGGGGAGCTGTTTTTT	CASSHLLDGELFF
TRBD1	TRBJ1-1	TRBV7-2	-	TGTGCCAGCAGCCGGTGGACAGGGAACACTGAAGCTTTCTTT	CASSRWTGNTEAFF
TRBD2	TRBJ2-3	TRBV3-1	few	TGTGCCAGCAGCCAAGATTTAGCGGGAGGCCAGGATACGCAGTATTTT	CASSQDLAGGQDTQYF
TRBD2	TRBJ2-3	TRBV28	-	TGTGCCAGCAGTTTATCCCTGCGCCCGGGGGGGAGCACAGATACGCAGTATTTT	CASSLSLRPGGSTDTQYF
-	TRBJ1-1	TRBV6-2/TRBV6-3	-	TGTGCCAGCAGTACCTCGTTACAGAACACTGAAGCTTTCTTT	CASSTSLQNTEAFF
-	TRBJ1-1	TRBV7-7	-	TGTGCCAGCAGCCTTAAAGCGAACACTGAAGCTTTCTTT	CASSLKANTEAFF
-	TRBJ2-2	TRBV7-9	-	TGTGCCAGCAGCTTAGTGGGACACAGTACCGGGGAGCTGTTTTTT	CASSLVGHSTGELFF
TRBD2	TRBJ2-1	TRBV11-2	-	TGTGCCAGCAGCCGAGGGACTAGGCAGTTCTTC	CASSRGTRQFF
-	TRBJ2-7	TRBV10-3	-	TGTGCCATCAGTGAGAGGGGGGGCTACGAGCAGTACTTC	CAISERGGYEQYF
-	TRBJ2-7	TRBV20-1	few	TGCAGTGCTAGAGATGGGCAGGGAACCTACGAGCAGTACTTC	CSARDGQGTYEQYF
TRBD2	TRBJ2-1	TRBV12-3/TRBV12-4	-	TGTGCCAGCAGCCCCGGGACTAGCGCAAATGAGCAGTTCTTC	CASSPGTSANEQFF
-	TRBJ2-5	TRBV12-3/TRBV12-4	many	TGTGCCAGCAGTTTCGGGGGAGAGACCCAGTACTTC	CASSFGGETQYF
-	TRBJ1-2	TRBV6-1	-	TGTGCCAGCAGTGAAGCGCGGGGGAACGCGGGCTTCGGCTACACCTTC	CASSEARGNAGFGYTF
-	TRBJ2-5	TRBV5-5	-	TGTGCCAGCAGCTTTACAGTGGGGGGTACCCAAGAGACCCAGTACTTC	CASSFTVGGTQETQYF
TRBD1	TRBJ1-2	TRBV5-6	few	TGTGCCAGCAGCGGCGTCCCGGGACAGAACAACTATGGCTACACCTTC	CASSGVPGQNNYGYTF
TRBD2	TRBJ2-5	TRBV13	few	TGTGCCAGCAGCCCTTCGACTAGCGGGATTCAAGAGACCCAGTACTTC	CASSPSTSGIQETQYF
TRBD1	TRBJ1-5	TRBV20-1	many	TGCAGTGCTAGAGCACACAAAGACCGGGACAGGGCGAGGAGGAGCAATCAGCCCCAGCATTTT	CSARAHKDRDRARRSNQPQHF